The TCR beta chain under discussion was sequenced for a study of blood T cell repertoires in COVID-19. Enrolment of Seattle patients took place during active infection, and they were followed longitudinally. Profiled with immunoSEQ multiplex PCR; TCRdb holds only in-frame clones, not every one. The sample has a few hundred thousand clones, roughly 89% seen once. CDR3 length: 15 amino acids. V was cut by 6 bases and J by 0 bases, with 12 bases left in between. The germline V gene encodes CDR1 MNHEY and CDR2 SVGAGI. Source material: peripheral blood. The clonotype was recovered from a woman in her 30s with COVID-19, enrolled during active disease. This chain joins TRBV6-5 and TRBJ1-3; D unresolved. CDR3 sequence reads: CASSPRRDSGNTIYF. The CDR3 DNA follows: TGTGCCAGCAGCCCGCGACGGGACTCTGGAAACACCATATATTTT.